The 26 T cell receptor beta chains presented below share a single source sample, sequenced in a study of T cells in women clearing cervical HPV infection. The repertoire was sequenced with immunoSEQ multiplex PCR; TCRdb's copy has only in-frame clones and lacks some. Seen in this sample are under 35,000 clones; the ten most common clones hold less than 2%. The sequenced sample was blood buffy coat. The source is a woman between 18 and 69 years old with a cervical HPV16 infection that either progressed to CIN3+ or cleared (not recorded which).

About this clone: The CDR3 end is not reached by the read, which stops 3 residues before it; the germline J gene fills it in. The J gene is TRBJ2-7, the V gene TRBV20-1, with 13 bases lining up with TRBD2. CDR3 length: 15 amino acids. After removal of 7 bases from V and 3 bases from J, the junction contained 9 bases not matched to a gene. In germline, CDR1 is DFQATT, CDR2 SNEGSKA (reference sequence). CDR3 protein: CSVTRGTSGIYEQYF. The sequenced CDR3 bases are TGCAGTGTCACGAGGGGGACTAGCGGGATCTACGAG.

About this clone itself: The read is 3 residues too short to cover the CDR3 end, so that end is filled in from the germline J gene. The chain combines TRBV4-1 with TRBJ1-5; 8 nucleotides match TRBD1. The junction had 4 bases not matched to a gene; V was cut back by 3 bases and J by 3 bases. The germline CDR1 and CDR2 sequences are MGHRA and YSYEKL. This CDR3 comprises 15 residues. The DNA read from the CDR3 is TGCGCCAGCAGCCATGGGGGACAGGTCAATCAGCCC. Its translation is CASSHGGQVNQP. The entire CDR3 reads CASSHGGQVNQPQHF.

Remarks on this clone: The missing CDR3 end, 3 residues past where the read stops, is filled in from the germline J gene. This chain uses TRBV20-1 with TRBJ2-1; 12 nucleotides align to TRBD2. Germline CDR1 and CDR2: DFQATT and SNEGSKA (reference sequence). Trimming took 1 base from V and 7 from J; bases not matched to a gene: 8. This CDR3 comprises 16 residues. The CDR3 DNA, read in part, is TGCAGTGCTAGAGGGGCTAGCGGGAGGGCCGGGAATGAG. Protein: CSARGASGRAGNE. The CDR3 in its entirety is CSARGASGRAGNEQFF.

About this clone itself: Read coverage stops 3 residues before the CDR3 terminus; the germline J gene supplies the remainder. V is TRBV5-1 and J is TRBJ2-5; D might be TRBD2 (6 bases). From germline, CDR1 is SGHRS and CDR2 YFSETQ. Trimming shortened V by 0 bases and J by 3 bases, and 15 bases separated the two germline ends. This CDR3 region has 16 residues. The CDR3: CASSLAGQRAEETQYF. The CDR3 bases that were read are TGCGCCAGCAGCTTGGCCGGGCAGCGGGCGGAAGAGACC.

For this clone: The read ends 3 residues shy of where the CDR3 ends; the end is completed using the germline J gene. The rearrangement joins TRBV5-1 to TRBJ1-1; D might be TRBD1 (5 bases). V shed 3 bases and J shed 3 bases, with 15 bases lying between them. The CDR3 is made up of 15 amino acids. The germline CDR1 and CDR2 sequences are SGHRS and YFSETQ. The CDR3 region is CASSSGGAEDTEAFF. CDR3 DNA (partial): TGCGCCAGCAGCTCAGGCGGGGCCGAGGACACTGAA. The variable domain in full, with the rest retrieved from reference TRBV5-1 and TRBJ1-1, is KAGVTQTPRYLIKTRGQQVTLSCSPISGHRSVSWYQQTPGQGLQFLFEYFSETQRNKGNFPGRFSGRQFSNSRSEMNVSTLELGDSALYLCASSSGGAEDTEAFFGQGTRLTVV.

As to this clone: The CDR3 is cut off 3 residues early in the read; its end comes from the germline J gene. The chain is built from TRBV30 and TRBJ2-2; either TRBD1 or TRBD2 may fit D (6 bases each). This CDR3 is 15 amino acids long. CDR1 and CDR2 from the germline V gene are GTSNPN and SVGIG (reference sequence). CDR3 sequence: CACTAGHTTNEKLFF. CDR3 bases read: TGTGCCTGTACCGCGGGACATACAACTAATGAAAAG. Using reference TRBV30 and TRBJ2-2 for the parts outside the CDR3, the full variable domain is SQTIHQWPATLVQPVGSPLSLECTVEGTSNPNLYWYRQAAGRGLQLLFYSVGIGQISSEVPQNLSASRPQDRQFILSSKKLLLSDSGFYLCACTAGHTTNEKLFFGEGSRLTVL.

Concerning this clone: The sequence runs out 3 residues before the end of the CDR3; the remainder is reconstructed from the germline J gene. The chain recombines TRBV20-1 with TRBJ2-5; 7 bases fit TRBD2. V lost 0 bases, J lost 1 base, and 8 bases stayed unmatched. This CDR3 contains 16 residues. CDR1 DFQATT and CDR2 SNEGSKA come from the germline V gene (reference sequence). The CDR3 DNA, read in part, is TGCAGTGCTAGAGATTTGGCTAGCGGACTCCAAGAGACC. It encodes CSARDLASGLQET. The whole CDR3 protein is CSARDLASGLQETQYF.

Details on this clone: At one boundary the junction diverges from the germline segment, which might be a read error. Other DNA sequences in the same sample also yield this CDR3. CDR3 sequence: CASSLQGYTIYF. The sequenced CDR3 bases are TGTGCCAGCAGCTTACAGGGCTACACG. This chain uses TRBV11-2 with TRBJ1-3; D possibly corresponds to TRBD1 (5 bases). The read terminates 3 residues ahead of where the CDR3 ends, so the germline J gene completes it. The CDR3 has 12 amino acids. Per germline, CDR1 SGHAT and CDR2 FQNNGV.

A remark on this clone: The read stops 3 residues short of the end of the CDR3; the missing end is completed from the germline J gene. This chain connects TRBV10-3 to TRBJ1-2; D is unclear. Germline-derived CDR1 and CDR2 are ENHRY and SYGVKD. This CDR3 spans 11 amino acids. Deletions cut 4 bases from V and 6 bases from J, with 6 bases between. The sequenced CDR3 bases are TGTGCCATCAGTGCAGTCCATGGC. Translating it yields CAISAVHG. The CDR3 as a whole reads CAISAVHGYTF.

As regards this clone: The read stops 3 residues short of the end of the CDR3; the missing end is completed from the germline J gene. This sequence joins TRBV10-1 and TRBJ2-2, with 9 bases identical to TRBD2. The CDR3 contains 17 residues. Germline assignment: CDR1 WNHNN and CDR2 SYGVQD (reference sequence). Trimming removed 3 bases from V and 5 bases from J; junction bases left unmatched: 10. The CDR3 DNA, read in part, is TGCGCCAGCAGTGAAGGTTGGGCGGGGGGGAGAACCGGGGAG. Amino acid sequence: CASSEGWAGGRTGE. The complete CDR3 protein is CASSEGWAGGRTGELFF.

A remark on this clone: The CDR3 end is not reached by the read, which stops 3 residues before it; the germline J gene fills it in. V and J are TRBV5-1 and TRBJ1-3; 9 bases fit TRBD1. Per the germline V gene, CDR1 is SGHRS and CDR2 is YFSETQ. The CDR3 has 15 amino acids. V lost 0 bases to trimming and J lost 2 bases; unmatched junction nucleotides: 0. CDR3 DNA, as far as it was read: TGCGCCAGCAGCTTGGGGACAGGGGCTGGAAACACC. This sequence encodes CASSLGTGAGNT. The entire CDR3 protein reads CASSLGTGAGNTIYF.

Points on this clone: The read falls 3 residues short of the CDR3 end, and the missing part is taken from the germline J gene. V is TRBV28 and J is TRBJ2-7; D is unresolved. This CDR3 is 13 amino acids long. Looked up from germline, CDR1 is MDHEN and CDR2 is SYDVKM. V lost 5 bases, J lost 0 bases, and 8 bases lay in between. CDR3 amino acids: CASSLPSSYEQYF. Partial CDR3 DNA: TGTGCCAGCAGTCTCCCCAGCTCCTACGAG. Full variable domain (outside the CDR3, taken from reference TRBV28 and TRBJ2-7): DVKVTQSSRYLVKRTGEKVFLECVQDMDHENMFWYRQDPGLGLRLIYFSYDVKMKEKGDIPEGYSVSREKKERFSLILESASTNQTSMYLCASSLPSSYEQYFGPGTRLTVT.

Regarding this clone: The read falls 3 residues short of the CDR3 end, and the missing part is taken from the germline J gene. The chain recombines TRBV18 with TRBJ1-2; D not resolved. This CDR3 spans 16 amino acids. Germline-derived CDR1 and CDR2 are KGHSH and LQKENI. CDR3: CASSPPVRGPAGGYTF. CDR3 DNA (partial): TGTGCCAGCTCACCACCCGTCCGGGGTCCAGCGGGCGGC.

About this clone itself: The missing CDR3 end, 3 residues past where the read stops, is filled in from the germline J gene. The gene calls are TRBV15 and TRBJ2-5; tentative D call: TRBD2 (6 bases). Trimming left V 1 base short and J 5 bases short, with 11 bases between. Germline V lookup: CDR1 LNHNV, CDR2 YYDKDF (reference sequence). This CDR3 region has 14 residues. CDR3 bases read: TGTGCCACCAGCAGAGGGACTGGAGGGGAGACC. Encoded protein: CATSRGTGGET. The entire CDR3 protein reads CATSRGTGGETQYF.

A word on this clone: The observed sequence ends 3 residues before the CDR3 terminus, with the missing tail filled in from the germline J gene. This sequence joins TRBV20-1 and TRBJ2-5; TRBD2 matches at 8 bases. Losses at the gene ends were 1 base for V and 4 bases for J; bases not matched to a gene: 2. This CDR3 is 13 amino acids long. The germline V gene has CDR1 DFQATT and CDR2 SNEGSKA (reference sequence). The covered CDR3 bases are TGCAGTGCTAGAGTTCTAGCGGGAGAGACC. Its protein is CSARVLAGET. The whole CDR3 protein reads CSARVLAGETQYF.

CDR3 DNA, as far as it was read: TGCGCCAGCAGCTTGGCCGGACAGGGATCCTACAATGAG. This gives the protein CASSLAGQGSYNE. The full CDR3 protein is CASSLAGQGSYNEQFF. The chain uses TRBV5-1 and TRBJ2-1, with 8 bases lining up with TRBD1. The missing CDR3 end, 3 residues past where the read stops, is filled in from the germline J gene. Germline V gene data show CDR1 as SGHRS and CDR2 as YFSETQ. The CDR3 runs 16 residues. J was trimmed by 1 base and V by 0 bases; bases with no gene match: 3.

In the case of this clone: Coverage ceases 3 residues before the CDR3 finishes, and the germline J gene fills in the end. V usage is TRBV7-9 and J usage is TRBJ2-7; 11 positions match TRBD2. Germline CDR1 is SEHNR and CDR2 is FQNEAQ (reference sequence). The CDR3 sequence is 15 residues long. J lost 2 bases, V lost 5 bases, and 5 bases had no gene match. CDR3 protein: CASSRGLADTYEQYF. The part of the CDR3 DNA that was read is TGTGCCAGCAGCAGGGGACTAGCGGACACCTACGAG.

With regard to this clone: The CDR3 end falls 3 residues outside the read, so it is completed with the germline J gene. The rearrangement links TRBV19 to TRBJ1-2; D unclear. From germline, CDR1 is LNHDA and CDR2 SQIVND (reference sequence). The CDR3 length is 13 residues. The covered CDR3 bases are TGTGCCAGTAGTATAGGATCAAGCTACGAC. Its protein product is CASSIGSSYD. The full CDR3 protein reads CASSIGSSYDYTF.

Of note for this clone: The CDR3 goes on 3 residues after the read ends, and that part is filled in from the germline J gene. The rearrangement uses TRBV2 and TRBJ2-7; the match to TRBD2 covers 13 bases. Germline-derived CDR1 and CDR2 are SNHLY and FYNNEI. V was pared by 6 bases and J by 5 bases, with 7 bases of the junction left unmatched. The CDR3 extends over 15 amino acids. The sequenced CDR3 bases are TGTGCCAGCAGAACCGGGACTAGCGGGGTGCACGAG. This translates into CASRTGTSGVHE. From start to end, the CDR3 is CASRTGTSGVHEQYF. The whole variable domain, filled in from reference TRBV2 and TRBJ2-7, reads EPEVTQTPSHQVTQMGQEVILRCVPISNHLYFYWYRQILGQKVEFLVSFYNNEISEKSEIFDDQFSVERPDGSNFTLKIRSTKLEDSAMYFCASRTGTSGVHEQYFGPGTRLTVT.

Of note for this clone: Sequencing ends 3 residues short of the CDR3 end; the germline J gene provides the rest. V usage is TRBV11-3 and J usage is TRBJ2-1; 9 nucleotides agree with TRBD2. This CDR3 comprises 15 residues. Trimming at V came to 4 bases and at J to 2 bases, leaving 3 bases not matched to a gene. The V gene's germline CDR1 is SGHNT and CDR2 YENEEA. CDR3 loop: CASSSLAGPYNEQFF. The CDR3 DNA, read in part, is TGTGCCAGCAGCTCACTAGCGGGCCCCTACAATGAG.

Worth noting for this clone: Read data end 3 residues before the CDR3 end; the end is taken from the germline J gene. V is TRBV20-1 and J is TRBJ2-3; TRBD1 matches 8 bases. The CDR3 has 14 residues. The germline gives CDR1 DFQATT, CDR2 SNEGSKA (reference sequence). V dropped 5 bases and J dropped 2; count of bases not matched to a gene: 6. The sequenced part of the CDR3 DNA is TGCAGTGCTTCCAGGGGGCGACACACAGATACG. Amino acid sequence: CSASRGRHTDT. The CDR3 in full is CSASRGRHTDTQYF.

CDR3 sequence: CASSRQVTTDTQYF. Partial CDR3 DNA: TGTGCCAGCAGCCGACAGGTAACCACAGATACG. This chain joins TRBV5-6 and TRBJ2-3; possibly TRBD1 for D (6 bases). The CDR3 is cut off 3 residues early in the read; its end comes from the germline J gene. Germline-derived CDR1 and CDR2 are SGHDT and YYEEEE. The CDR3 loop spans 14 amino acids. V lost 4 bases to trimming and J lost 2 bases, with 11 bases between them.

Partial CDR3 DNA: TGTGCCAGCTCACCCGGGACAGGGCACCAGCCC. This sequence encodes CASSPGTGHQP. From start to end, the CDR3 is CASSPGTGHQPQHF. This sequence joins TRBV18 and TRBJ1-5; 9 positions match TRBD1. The sequence runs out 3 residues before the end of the CDR3; the remainder is reconstructed from the germline J gene. Trimming removed 3 bases from V and 7 bases from J; junction bases left unmatched: 4. Germline V gives CDR1 KGHSH, CDR2 LQKENI. The length of the CDR3 is 14 residues.

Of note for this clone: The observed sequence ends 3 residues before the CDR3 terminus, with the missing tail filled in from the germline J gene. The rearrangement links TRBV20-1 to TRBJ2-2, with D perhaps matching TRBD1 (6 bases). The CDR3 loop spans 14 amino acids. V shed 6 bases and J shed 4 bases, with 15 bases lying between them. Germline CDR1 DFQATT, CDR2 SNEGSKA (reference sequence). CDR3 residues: CSAKQGSGTGELFF. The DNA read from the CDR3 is TGCAGTGCGAAACAGGGTTCCGGCACCGGGGAG.

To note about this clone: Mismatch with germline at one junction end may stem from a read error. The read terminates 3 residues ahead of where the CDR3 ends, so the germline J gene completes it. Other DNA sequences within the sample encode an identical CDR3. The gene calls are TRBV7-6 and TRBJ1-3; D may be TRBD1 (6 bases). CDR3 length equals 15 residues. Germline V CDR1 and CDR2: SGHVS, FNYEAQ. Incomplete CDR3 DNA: TGTGCCAGCAGCCCCTCAGGGGTCTCTGGAAACACA. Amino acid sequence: CASSPSGVSGNT. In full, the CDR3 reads CASSPSGVSGNTIYF.

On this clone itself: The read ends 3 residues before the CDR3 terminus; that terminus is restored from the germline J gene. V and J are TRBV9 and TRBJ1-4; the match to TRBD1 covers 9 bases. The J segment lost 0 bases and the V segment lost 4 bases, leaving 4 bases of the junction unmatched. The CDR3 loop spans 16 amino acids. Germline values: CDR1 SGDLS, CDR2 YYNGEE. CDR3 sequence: CASSRDRVATNEKLFF. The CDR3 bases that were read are TGTGCCAGCAGCCGGGACAGGGTTGCAACTAATGAAAAA.